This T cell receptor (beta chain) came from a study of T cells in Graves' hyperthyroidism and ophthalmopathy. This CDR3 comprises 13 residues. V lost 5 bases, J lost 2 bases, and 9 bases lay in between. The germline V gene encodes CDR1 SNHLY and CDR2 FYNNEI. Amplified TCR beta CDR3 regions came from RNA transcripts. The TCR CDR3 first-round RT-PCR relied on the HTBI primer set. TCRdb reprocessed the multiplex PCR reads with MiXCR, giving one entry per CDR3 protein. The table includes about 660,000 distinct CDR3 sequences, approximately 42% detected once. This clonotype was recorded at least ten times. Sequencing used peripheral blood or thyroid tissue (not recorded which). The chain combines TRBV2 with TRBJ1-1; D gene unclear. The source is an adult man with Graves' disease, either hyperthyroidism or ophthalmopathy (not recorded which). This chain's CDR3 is CASSRNRNTEAFF. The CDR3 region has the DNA TGTGCCAGCAGTAGAAACAGAAACACTGAAGCTTTCTTT. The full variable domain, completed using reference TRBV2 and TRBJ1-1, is EPEVTQTPSHQVTQMGQEVILRCVPISNHLYFYWYRQILGQKVEFLVSFYNNEISEKSEIFDDQFSVERPDGSNFTLKIRSTKLEDSAMYFCASSRNRNTEAFFGQGTRLTVV.